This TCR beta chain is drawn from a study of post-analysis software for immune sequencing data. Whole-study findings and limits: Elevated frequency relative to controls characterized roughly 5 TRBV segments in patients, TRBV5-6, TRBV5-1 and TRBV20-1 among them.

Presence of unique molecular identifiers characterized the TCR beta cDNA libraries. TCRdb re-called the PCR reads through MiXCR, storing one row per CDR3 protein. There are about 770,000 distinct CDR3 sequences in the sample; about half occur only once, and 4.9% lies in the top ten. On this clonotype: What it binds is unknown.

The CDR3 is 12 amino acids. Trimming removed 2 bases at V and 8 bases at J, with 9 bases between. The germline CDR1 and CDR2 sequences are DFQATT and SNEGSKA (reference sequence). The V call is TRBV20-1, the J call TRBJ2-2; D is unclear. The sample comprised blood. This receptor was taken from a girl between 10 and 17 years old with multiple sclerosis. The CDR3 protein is CSARPGPGELFF. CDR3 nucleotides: TGCAGTGCTAGACCGGGTCCGGGGGAGCTGTTTTTT.